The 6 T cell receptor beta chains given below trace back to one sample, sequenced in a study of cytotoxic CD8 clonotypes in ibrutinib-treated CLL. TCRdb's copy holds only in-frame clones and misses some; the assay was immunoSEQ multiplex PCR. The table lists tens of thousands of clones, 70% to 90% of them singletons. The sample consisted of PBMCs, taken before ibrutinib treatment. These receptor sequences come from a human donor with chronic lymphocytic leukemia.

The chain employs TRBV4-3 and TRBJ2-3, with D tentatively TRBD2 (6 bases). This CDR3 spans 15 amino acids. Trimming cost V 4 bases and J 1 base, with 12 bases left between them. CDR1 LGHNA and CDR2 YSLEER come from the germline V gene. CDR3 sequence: CASSLAGFGTDTQYF. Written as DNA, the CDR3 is TGCGCCAGCAGCCTCGCGGGATTCGGCACAGATACGCAGTATTTT.

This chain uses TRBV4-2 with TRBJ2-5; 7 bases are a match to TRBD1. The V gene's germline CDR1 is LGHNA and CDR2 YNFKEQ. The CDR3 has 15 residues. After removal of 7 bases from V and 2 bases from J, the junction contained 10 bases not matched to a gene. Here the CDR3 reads CASTRTGQQQETQYF. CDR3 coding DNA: TGTGCCAGCACCCGTACGGGACAGCAACAAGAGACCCAGTACTTC.

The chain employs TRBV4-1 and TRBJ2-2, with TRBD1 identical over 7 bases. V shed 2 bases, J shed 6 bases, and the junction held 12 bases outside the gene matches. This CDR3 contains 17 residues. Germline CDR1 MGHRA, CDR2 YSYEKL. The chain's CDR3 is CASSQQSIKQGSGELFF. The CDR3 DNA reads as TGCGCCAGCAGCCAACAATCTATAAAACAGGGGTCCGGGGAGCTGTTTTTT.

CDR3 nucleotides: TGTGCCAGCAGCGTCCCCTGGGGGGGGCAGGCTGGGGCCAACGTCCTGACTTTC. Translation gives CASSVPWGGQAGANVLTF. This chain joins TRBV9 and TRBJ2-6; possibly TRBD2 for D (7 bases). In germline, CDR1 is SGDLS, CDR2 YYNGEE. CDR3 length: 18 amino acids. V lost 2 bases to trimming and J lost 2 bases, with 17 bases between them.

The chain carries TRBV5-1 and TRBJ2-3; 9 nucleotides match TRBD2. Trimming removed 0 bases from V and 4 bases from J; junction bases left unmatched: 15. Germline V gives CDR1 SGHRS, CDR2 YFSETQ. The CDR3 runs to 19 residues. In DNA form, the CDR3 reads TGCGCCAGCAGCTTGGAACCCAGCGGGAGGATGGTGGGCCCAGATACGCAGTATTTT. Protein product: CASSLEPSGRMVGPDTQYF.

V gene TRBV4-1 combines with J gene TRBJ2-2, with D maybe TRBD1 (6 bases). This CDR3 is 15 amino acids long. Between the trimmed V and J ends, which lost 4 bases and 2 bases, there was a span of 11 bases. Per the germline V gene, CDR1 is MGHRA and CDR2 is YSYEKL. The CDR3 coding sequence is TGCGCCAGCAGCCTCCGGACAGTCAACACCGGGGAGCTGTTTTTT. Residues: CASSLRTVNTGELFF.